This T cell receptor (beta chain) was sequenced in a study of shared clonotypes between healthy human individuals. Of note for this clone: What it binds is not known.

Study-level results: The study drew on few donors, limiting represented genetic and exposure-history diversity.

The ends lost 2 bases at V and 6 bases at J; junction bases unmatched: 4. Per the germline V gene, CDR1 is SGHRS and CDR2 is YFSETQ. This CDR3 region has 14 residues. Deep level was the assay's run setting. Methods used by the authors: Junction-only sequences produced by ImmunoSEQ had no quality scores, so filtering differed. Sequenced by immunoSEQ multiplex PCR; TCRdb stores in-frame clones only, minus some. V and J calls plus clone size are reproduced from that table; the DNA served to infer D and trimming. The sample carries roughly 510,000 clones, nearly 80% recorded once. Unsorted material relied on approximately 90 million PBMCs as the source of genomic DNA.

The sequencing sample was made of PBMCs. The chain couples TRBV5-1 to TRBJ2-3, with 9 bases fitting TRBD2. This clonotype was obtained from a woman in her 40s in good health. Some clones in this sample may be carry-over from other donors' samples. This CDR3 is CASSFTSGSDTQYF. CDR3 DNA sequence: TGCGCCAGCAGCTTCACTAGCGGGTCGGATACGCAGTATTTT.